This record covers a single TCR beta chain. These data come from a study of blood T cell repertoires in COVID-19. The CDR3 loop spans 15 amino acids. Per the germline V gene, CDR1 is KGHDR and CDR2 is SFDVKD. V lost 0 bases to trimming and J lost 7 bases, with 12 bases between them. Profiling relied on immunoSEQ multiplex PCR, and the TCRdb table lists in-frame clones only, not all of them. The sample lists a few hundred thousand clones; more than 80% were seen once. This receptor was taken from a woman aged 40 to 49 with acute or convalescent COVID-19. Sequences were obtained from peripheral blood. This rearrangement joins TRBV24-1 to TRBJ2-1; weak D call: TRBD2 (7 bases). For the CDR3, the DNA is TGTGCCACCAGTGATTTGGGCGGGGGCCCGAATGAGCAGTTCTTC. Its translation: CATSDLGGGPNEQFF.